Listed below are T cell receptor beta chains from one sample, sequenced in a study of molecular identifiers for immune sequencing clone quantification. Using its own MiXCR run on the PCR reads, TCRdb lists one record per CDR3 protein. The sample includes some 65,000 distinct CDR3 sequences, 18% of them seen just once. Sample: naive CD8+ T cells from blood, with Jurkat cell RNA spiked in. The receptors come from a human donor in good health. Some libraries in this study had Jurkat cell RNA spiked in. The CDR3 runs from the conserved cysteine through the conserved F or W. The order of the fields is V gene, D gene, J gene, clone size, CDR3 DNA, CDR3 protein. A D gene is named only where the DNA matches it firmly. Size is stated for part of the rows, as once, few or many counts, or as a class when the clone is expanded.

>TRBV6-6|TRBD2|TRBJ2-1|many
TGTGCCAGCAGTGGACTAGCGGGGTACAATGAGCAGTTCTTC
CASSGLAGYNEQFF
>TRBV7-8|-|TRBJ1-1|many
TGTGCCAGCAGCCAATTCGCGGGGCTACAGAACACTGAAGCTTTCTTT
CASSQFAGLQNTEAFF
>TRBV28|TRBD1|TRBJ1-1|many
TGTGCCAGCAGTAGCAGGGGGCCCTTAAACACTGAAGCTTTCTTT
CASSSRGPLNTEAFF
>TRBV11-2|-|TRBJ2-1|many
TGTGCCAGCAGCTTCCCCGAACAGGGTATCTCCGTCCATGAGCAGTTCTTC
CASSFPEQGISVHEQFF
>TRBV20-1|TRBD1|TRBJ2-3|many
TGCAGTGCGACCGCCCTTGGACAGGACCTAATTAGTCACACCACAGATACGCAGTATTTT
CSATALGQDLISHTTDTQYF
>TRBV12-3/TRBV12-4|TRBD1|TRBJ2-7|many
TGTGCCAGCAGTTCCCCGGGACAGGGATCCTACGAGCAGTACTTC
CASSSPGQGSYEQYF
>TRBV27|-|TRBJ2-7|many
TGTGCCAGCGCATCGACAGGACTCTACGAGCAGTACTTC
CASASTGLYEQYF
>TRBV13|TRBD1|TRBJ1-2|few
TGTGCCAGCAGCTCCCTCGGGGTGACAGGGACCTATGGCTACACCTTC
CASSSLGVTGTYGYTF
>TRBV27|TRBD1|TRBJ2-7|few
TGTGCCAGCAGTTTCGCGTCAGGGGGCTACGAGCAGTACTTC
CASSFASGGYEQYF
>TRBV7-9|-|TRBJ2-7|many
TGTGCCAGCAGCTCCTACTTGGACATTAACTACGAGCAGTACTTC
CASSSYLDINYEQYF
>TRBV12-3/TRBV12-4|-|TRBJ2-3|many
TGTGCCAGCAGTTTAGTGTCCAGAACTAGCACAGATACGCAGTATTTT
CASSLVSRTSTDTQYF
>TRBV12-3/TRBV12-4|TRBD2|TRBJ2-7|few
TGTGCCAGCAGCCCACGACAGACTAGCGGGGACGAGCAGTACTTC
CASSPRQTSGDEQYF
>TRBV5-1|TRBD1|TRBJ1-2|many
TGCGCCAGCAGCCATAGACAGGGTTCGGACTATGGCTACACCTTC
CASSHRQGSDYGYTF
>TRBV30|-|TRBJ2-3|-
TGTGCCTGGAAAGAAGATACGCAGTATTTT
CAWKEDTQYF
>TRBV9|-|TRBJ2-3|-
TGTACCAGCAGCCCCTTAGAGGGACTCACAGATACGCAGTATTTT
CTSSPLEGLTDTQYF
>TRBV27|-|TRBJ2-2|many
TGTGCCAGTTCCACCCTACGGGGCCCCGGGGAGCTGTTTTTT
CASSTLRGPGELFF
>TRBV7-6|TRBD2|TRBJ2-3|many
TGTGCCAGCAGCCCCCGACTAGCGGGAGGGCGGGATACGCAGTATTTT
CASSPRLAGGRDTQYF
>TRBV27|-|TRBJ1-2|-
TGTGCCAGCAGTTTAACGGTTAGCTATGGCTACACCTTC
CASSLTVSYGYTF
>TRBV12-3/TRBV12-4|-|TRBJ1-1|few
TGTGCCAGTGGGGGGCTGACTGAAGCTTTCTTT
CASGGLTEAFF
>TRBV28|-|TRBJ2-3|few
TGTGCCATCGACCTAGGGGGAGATACGCAGTATTTT
CAIDLGGDTQYF
>TRBV2|-|TRBJ2-7|few
TGTGCCAGCAGGGCTTACGAGCAGTACTTC
CASRAYEQYF
>TRBV28|TRBD2|TRBJ2-7|many
TGTGCCAGCAGTTTATTCTCGACTAGCGGGATCCCAGACTTC
CASSLFSTSGIPDF
>TRBV29-1|-|TRBJ2-1|few
TGCAGCGCCCAACGGGAGTCCTACAATGAGCAGTTCTTC
CSAQRESYNEQFF
>TRBV4-1|-|TRBJ2-1|few
TGCGCCAGCAGCCTGGGGAGGGGGGGGAATGAGCAGTTCTTC
CASSLGRGGNEQFF
>TRBV12-3/TRBV12-4|-|TRBJ2-2|many
TGTGCCAGCAGTTGGGTTTTCACCGGGGAGCTGTTTTTT
CASSWVFTGELFF
>TRBV9|TRBD2|TRBJ2-7|-
TGTGCCAGCAGCCCCCGACTAGCGGACTTTTACGGGCAGTACTTC
CASSPRLADFYGQYF
>TRBV30|-|TRBJ2-7|-
TGTGCCTGGACTGACGGGAGCCGGGACGAGCAGTACTTC
CAWTDGSRDEQYF
>TRBV10-3|-|TRBJ1-1|medium-sized
TGTGCCATCACTCGGGGTACTGAAGCTTTCTTT
CAITRGTEAFF
>TRBV27|-|TRBJ1-5|many
TGTGCCAGCAGTTTACGAGGGGACAATCAGCCCCAGCATTTT
CASSLRGDNQPQHF
>TRBV20-1|TRBD2|TRBJ2-1|many
TGCAGTGCTAGTTCCCTTAGCGGGAGGGTCGATGAGCAGTTCTTC
CSASSLSGRVDEQFF
>TRBV7-9|TRBD1|TRBJ1-1|-
TGTGCCAGCAGCTTAGACACTCAGACAGGGAGGGGAGCTTTCTTT
CASSLDTQTGRGAFF
>TRBV6-1|-|TRBJ1-5|few
TGTGCCAGCAGGTCGGACGAGCAAAACTATAGCAATCAGCCCCAGCATTTT
CASRSDEQNYSNQPQHF
>TRBV29-1|-|TRBJ2-7|many
TGCAGCGCAGGAGAGGGGGGTAGCCACGAGCAGTACTTC
CSAGEGGSHEQYF
>TRBV28|-|TRBJ2-5|many
TGTGCCAGCAGTTTGTTTTGGGACACCGAACACCCGACCGGAGAGACCCAGTACTTC
CASSLFWDTEHPTGETQYF
>TRBV10-3|-|TRBJ2-7|many
TGTGCCATCGCCCGCACAATCTTCTACGAGCAGTACTTC
CAIARTIFYEQYF
>TRBV5-5|-|TRBJ2-7|-
TGTGCCAGCAGCGGCCAGGGCTACGAGCAGTACTTC
CASSGQGYEQYF
>TRBV29-1|-|TRBJ2-1|many
TGCAGCGTTGATCAGGGAATGAGGTACAATGAGCAGTTCTTC
CSVDQGMRYNEQFF
>TRBV7-3|-|TRBJ1-6|few
TGTGCCAGCAGCTTAAGGGTCGAGTCACCCCTCCACTTT
CASSLRVESPLHF
>TRBV29-1|TRBD2|TRBJ2-1|many
TGCAGCGTTGCCGCATTGACTAGCGGGAGGGTCGATGAGCAGTTCTTC
CSVAALTSGRVDEQFF
>TRBV6-5|-|TRBJ2-5|many
TGTGCCAGCAGTTACTCGATCGGGGCGGAAGAGACCCAGTACTTC
CASSYSIGAEETQYF
>TRBV3-1|-|TRBJ2-7|many
TGTGCCAGCAGCCCGACCTCGGAGTCCTACGAGCAGTACTTC
CASSPTSESYEQYF
>TRBV13|TRBD2|TRBJ2-3|many
TGTGCCAGCAGCTCAACTAGCGGGATTAGCACAGATACGCAGTATTTT
CASSSTSGISTDTQYF
>TRBV7-9|TRBD2|TRBJ2-7|-
TGTGCCAGCAGCTTGACTAGCGAACCACCCTACGAGCAGTACTTC
CASSLTSEPPYEQYF
>TRBV10-1|TRBD2|TRBJ2-1|-
TGCGCCAGCAGTGCGGGAGGGCTCTCCAATGAGCAGTTCTTC
CASSAGGLSNEQFF
>TRBV6-1|-|TRBJ2-3|-
TGTGCCGGCAGTCCCACCGTGGGGTTGGTAGATACGCAGTATTTT
CAGSPTVGLVDTQYF
>TRBV19|-|TRBJ2-1|many
TGTGCCAGTTCGGGGTACTCCTACAATGAGCAGTTCTTC
CASSGYSYNEQFF
>TRBV11-2|-|TRBJ1-2|-
TGTGCCAGCAGCTTGTATCTCGAGGAAGTGAACTACTATGGCTACACCTTC
CASSLYLEEVNYYGYTF
>TRBV7-9|-|TRBJ1-4|many
TGTGCCAGCAGCTTAGTCGGAGAGGCTGAAAAACTGTTTTTT
CASSLVGEAEKLFF
>TRBV6-5|-|TRBJ1-4|many
TGTGCCAGCAGTTACCGACTCGGTCGGCCTAATGAAAAACTGTTTTTT
CASSYRLGRPNEKLFF
>TRBV2|-|TRBJ1-5|-
TGTGCCAGCATCGAGGCCCCTACTTATCAGCCCCAGCATTTT
CASIEAPTYQPQHF
>TRBV27|TRBD2|TRBJ2-5|many
TGTGCCAGCAGTTTCCTAGCGGGAGCACAAGAGACCCAGTACTTC
CASSFLAGAQETQYF
>TRBV29-1|TRBD1|TRBJ2-7|many
TGCAGCGGGAGGGGGTTCCGGGACAGGGTGGACGAGCAGTACTTC
CSGRGFRDRVDEQYF
>TRBV28|-|TRBJ1-3|few
TGTGCCAGCAGTCCCCACGGGTTTAGTAAGGGAAACACCATATATTTT
CASSPHGFSKGNTIYF
>TRBV10-3|-|TRBJ2-3|many
TGTGCCATCAGTGAAGGGGTGGAGCCCTTAGGGACCGGCACAGATACGCAGTATTTT
CAISEGVEPLGTGTDTQYF
>TRBV4-1|TRBD2|TRBJ2-1|many
TGCGCCAGCAGCCAAGATCTAGGGGCGGGAGGGGAATTCTTC
CASSQDLGAGGEFF
>TRBV7-6|TRBD1|TRBJ1-1|-
TGTGCCAGCAGCCTGCGACAGGGGCACACTGAAGCTTTCTTT
CASSLRQGHTEAFF
>TRBV29-1|TRBD1|TRBJ1-1|many
TGCAGCGTGAGGGGGACAGCTGAAGCTTTCTTT
CSVRGTAEAFF
>TRBV7-2|-|TRBJ2-1|many
TGTGCCAGCAGCTGGGGTCTCGATGAGCAGTTCTTC
CASSWGLDEQFF